This T cell receptor (beta chain) was sequenced for a study of blood T cell repertoires in COVID-19. Study in general: Whether acute or convalescent, the COVID-19 samples came from the United States, Italy and Spain. Nucleic acid was either cDNA or gDNA, and it came from T cells, B-cell-depleted T cells, or PBMCs.

Original processing notes: The authors estimated nucleated cell counts from reference gene primer amplification. The table came from immunoSEQ multiplex PCR; TCRdb's copy has only in-frame clones and leaves some out. V, J and clone size derive from that table, while D and trimming were established from the DNA sequence. The sample records under 250,000 clones, over 65% being singletons. Trimming took 0 bases from V and 5 from J; bases not matched to a gene: 3. The CDR3 is made up of 14 amino acids. Germline V lookup: CDR1 GTSNPN, CDR2 SVGIG (reference sequence). A remark on this clone: Different DNA sequences within this sample yield the same CDR3.

This clonotype originated in a woman in her 70s with active or convalescent COVID-19. The sample comprised peripheral blood. The gene calls are TRBV30 and TRBJ2-5, with 10 positions matching TRBD2. The CDR3 sequence is CAWSVGLARETQYF. DNA of the CDR3: TGTGCCTGGAGTGTGGGACTAGCGAGGGAGACCCAGTACTTC.